This T cell receptor (beta chain) was captured by sequencing in a study of CD8+ T cells in alopecia areata (dated by TCRdb to 2016 to 2018). With regard to the full study: The treated patients took part in an open-label pilot trial in which moderate-to-severe alopecia areata was treated with oral tofacitinib at 5 to 10 mg twice daily. RNA was obtained with the PAXgene miRNA kit for fixed scalp, the miRNeasy kit for PBMCs, and the RNeasy kit for mouse skin. TCRbeta CDR3 regions were amplified by immunoSEQ multiplex PCR with 35 Vbeta forward and 13 Jbeta reverse primers. For the treated patients, the SALT score, which quantifies what percentage of scalp surface area is affected, served as the measure of disease severity. On the human side, TCRbeta sequencing was run on scalp tissue and on sorted CD4+ and CD8+ peripheral blood T cells from healthy controls and from alopecia areata patients with either patchy or totalis/universalis disease. Scalp clonality was compared among normal scalp (n=4), patchy alopecia areata scalp (n=8), and alopecia totalis/universalis scalp (n=8). Patients stayed on tofacitinib for 6 to 18 months and then had 6 months of follow-up off drug so that delayed response and recurrence could be assessed. To study T cell clonal expansion in alopecia areata, the researchers applied high-throughput TCRbeta sequencing to both the C3H/HeJ mouse model and human patients. Tofacitinib-treated patients had biopsies at baseline and at 4 and 24 weeks of treatment, with a later scalp biopsy in several patients.

Study-wide findings and limitations: Shared TCR sequences between patients were less evident than in mice, which may be partly attributable to HLA diversity in the patient population. Compared with normal scalp, lesional scalp, particularly in alopecia totalis/universalis, had higher clonality and more expanded CD8+ clones, which suggests antigenic drive. With tofacitinib, both scalp clonality and the number of expanded CD8+ clones among the top 100 scalp clones went down significantly. Unlike mouse skin, which is dominated by gammadelta T cells, normal human skin has resident alphabeta T cells that are also sequenced, and this complicates analysis of the scalp TCR repertoire. During tofacitinib treatment, many expanded lesional clones remained in scalp and blood, and this persistence may partly explain relapse after treatment is stopped. Because the treated cohort was small and had only one nonresponder, larger studies are needed to examine links between baseline CD8+ expansion and response.

Libraries came from the immunoSEQ multiplex PCR assay. RNA was extracted from all samples and reverse transcribed into cDNA as template for TCR sequencing. First-strand cDNA was synthesized with SuperScript III using a 2:1 mix of oligo-dT and random hexamers. A synthetic immune receptor repertoire was used to gauge amplification bias, and whatever bias remained was removed computationally. The study's own analysis went as follows. Raw reads were preprocessed to remove errors, and CDR3 was defined according to IMGT conventions as the region from the conserved cysteine to phenylalanine. To get clonality, Shannon entropy was normalized by log2 of the number of productive unique TCRs and the result was subtracted from 1. Scalp TCRbeta sequences were cross-referenced with sorted blood CD4 and CD8 repertoires so that the CD4 or CD8 identity of scalp clones could be inferred. Sourced from immuneACCESS, this table was stored by TCRdb with only in-frame sequences that have V and J called. A share of the clones is absent; for the studies checked, an unresolved V gene accounts for under half, and the remainder has no known explanation. D and trimming were read from the DNA, whereas the V and J calls and clone size are those reported in that table. Present in this sample are approximately 210,000 clones, approximately 45% of which were seen just once. The ten largest clones add up to roughly 2.6% of the sample.

Only a few counts were recorded for this clone. There is no known antigen for this receptor. No much larger clone exists at a distance of one base, and base qualities are not known. This sample's treatment or condition label indicates: oral pan-JAK inhibitor, 5-10 mg twice daily. Lesional scalp punch biopsies and peripheral blood were collected from alopecia areata patients. PBMCs were separated by density centrifugation and stained for CD3, CD4 and CD8, after which CD4+ and CD8+ T cells were sorted on a FACSAria. V drops 4 bases and J drops 3 bases, leaving 13 bases in between. The germline V gene yields SGDLS for CDR1 and YYNGEE for CDR2. The CDR3, from cysteine to phenylalanine, totals 14 residues. The sequence is cut down to CDR3 DNA, 42 bases in frame from base 1.

The TCR originated in a human donor with alopecia areata. The chain links TRBV9 with TRBJ1-2, with the D segment identity uncertain. The sample consisted of CD4+ T cells sorted from blood, taken at approximately week 37, from a patient treated with tofacitinib. The bases are TGTGCCAGCAGCCGGGCCGGGATCTACTATGGCTACACCTTC. It translates as CASSRAGIYYGYTF.